Below, 25 T cell receptor beta chains from the same sample are listed, as sequenced in a study of read filtering for tumor transcriptome and immune sequencing. The library was built from about 400 ng RNA with molecular barcoded adaptors for alpha/delta and beta/gamma chains. TCRdb fed the reads into MiXCR, producing one record per CDR3 protein. This repertoire shows around 130,000 distinct CDR3 sequences, 10% to 15% found once; its top ten account for around 10%. The sample consisted of a population of CD138-negative cells sorted from bone marrow. Source of these receptors: a donor at least 40 years old with multiple myeloma.

J is TRBJ2-4 and V is TRBV7-8; D not resolved. Trimming pared 3 bases from V and 8 bases from J, leaving 17 bases between. The CDR3 is 15 amino acids. The germline V gene has CDR1 SGHVS and CDR2 FQNEAQ. This chain's CDR3 is CASSFDSLSSDIQYF. The CDR3 DNA sequence: TGTGCCAGCAGCTTTGATAGTCTATCCAGTGACATTCAGTACTTC. Complete variable domain (other parts from reference TRBV7-8 and TRBJ2-4): GAGVSQSPRYKVAKRGQDVALRCDPISGHVSLFWYQQALGQGPEFLTYFQNEAQLDKSGLPSDRFFAERPEGSVSTLKIQRTQQEDSAVYLCASSFDSLSSDIQYFGAGTRLSVL.

The sample holds a few counts of this clonotype. The chain has TRBV7-2 and TRBJ1-2, with a possible D match to TRBD1 (6 bases). Germline CDR1 is SGHTA and CDR2 is FQGNSA. The CDR3 has 14 residues. V lost 8 bases, J lost 4 bases, and 17 bases lay in between. The CDR3 DNA is TGTGCCAGCCAGAGCAGGGGCCCTCGCTATGGCTACACCTTC. The encoded protein is CASQSRGPRYGYTF. The full variable domain, its missing parts supplied by reference TRBV7-2 and TRBJ1-2, is GAGVSQSPSNKVTEKGKDVELRCDPISGHTALYWYRQSLGQGLEFLIYFQGNSAPDKSGLPSDRFSAERTGGSVSTLTIQRTQQEDSAVYLCASQSRGPRYGYTFGSGTRLTVV.

This clonotype showed up just a few times. The CDR3 sequence is CATSREKADFYNEQFF. CDR3 DNA: TGTGCCACCAGCAGAGAAAAGGCGGACTTCTACAATGAGCAGTTCTTC. The rearrangement links TRBV15 to TRBJ2-1; possible D gene TRBD2, 5 bases. Trimming took 0 bases from V and 3 from J, leaving 12 bases between them. The CDR3 covers 16 residues. Germline values: CDR1 LNHNV, CDR2 YYDKDF (reference sequence).

This clonotype was seen repeatedly, ten times or more. The rearrangement joins TRBV29-1 to TRBJ2-2; no clear D. CDR1 is SQVTM and CDR2 is ANQGSEA in the germline V gene. The V gene lost 4 bases and the J gene lost 0 bases, with 9 bases spanning the gap. The CDR3 contains 14 residues. The CDR3 region is CSVGLSSNTGELFF. CDR3 DNA: TGCAGCGTTGGGCTGTCCTCGAACACCGGGGAGCTGTTTTTT.

This clonotype has more than one count but fewer than ten. The J gene is TRBJ1-3, the V gene TRBV3-1; D is unclear. Trimming cost V 0 bases and J 0 bases, with 6 bases left between them. Germline V CDR1 and CDR2: LGHDT, YNNKEL (reference sequence). This CDR3 is built from 15 residues. The CDR3 DNA reads as TGTGCCAGCAGCCAAGATAGCAGCTCTGGAAACACCATATATTTT. Its protein product is CASSQDSSSGNTIYF. The full variable domain, rest sourced from reference TRBV3-1 and TRBJ1-3, is DTAVSQTPKYLVTQMGNDKSIKCEQNLGHDTMYWYKQDSKKFLKIMFSYNNKELIINETVPNRFSPKSPDKAHLNLHINSLELGDSAVYFCASSQDSSSGNTIYFGEGSWLTVV.

This clonotype was counted many times. The chain's CDR3 is CASSLSSGIYGYTF. In DNA form, the CDR3 reads TGTGCCAGCAGCTTAAGTTCAGGGATATATGGCTACACCTTC. The chain uses TRBV7-8 and TRBJ1-2, with D perhaps matching TRBD1 (5 bases). With 2 bases removed from V and 5 bases from J, the gap between germline ends came to 12 bases. Germline lookup yields CDR1 SGHVS and CDR2 FQNEAQ. The CDR3 consists of 14 residues.

This clonotype was detected ten times or more. The chain recombines TRBV3-1 with TRBJ2-3; tentatively, D is TRBD1 (6 bases). V lost 4 bases to trimming and J lost 4 bases, with 12 bases between them. The CDR3 length is 14 residues. CDR1 is LGHDT and CDR2 is YNNKEL in the germline V gene (reference sequence). CDR3 sequence: CASSPEQGSDTQYF. The DNA of the CDR3 is TGTGCCAGCAGCCCCGAACAGGGCTCAGATACGCAGTATTTT.

In this sample, this clonotype turned up many times. The CDR3 DNA reads as TGCAGTGCTACTTCGGCGAACACTGAAGCTTTCTTT. Translation: CSATSANTEAFF. The chain uses TRBV20-1 and TRBJ1-1; D is ambiguous. CDR1 and CDR2 from the germline V gene are DFQATT and SNEGSKA (reference sequence). V was pared by 4 bases and J by 1 base, with 7 bases between. The CDR3 contains 12 residues.

In this sample, this clonotype turned up many times. The V and J genes are TRBV20-1 and TRBJ2-7; 9 bases agree with TRBD1. Losses at the gene ends were 6 bases for V and 2 bases for J; bases not matched to a gene: 8. From germline, CDR1 is DFQATT and CDR2 SNEGSKA (reference sequence). This CDR3 spans 14 amino acids. CDR3 in DNA: TGCAGTGCAGCAAAGGGACAGGGACCCTACGAGCAGTACTTC. Protein sequence: CSAAKGQGPYEQYF.

This clonotype has at least ten counts. The chain couples TRBV29-1 to TRBJ2-5; tentative D call: TRBD1 (6 bases). CDR3 length: 13 amino acids. Trimming took 2 bases from V and 1 from J, leaving 8 bases between them. Germline CDR1 reads SQVTM; CDR2 reads ANQGSEA. Here the CDR3 reads CSVETGSQETQYF. CDR3 DNA sequence: TGCAGCGTTGAAACAGGGTCCCAAGAGACCCAGTACTTC.

Concerning this clonotype: A junction end diverges from the germline sequence, so it may reflect a read error. This chain connects TRBV12-3 or TRBV12-4 to TRBJ2-7; possible D gene TRBD2, 6 bases. The CDR3 sequence is 14 residues long. CDR3 DNA: TGTGCCAGCAGCTTAACGCGACTAGACAACGAGCTGTACTTC. Protein product: CASSLTRLDNELYF.

This clonotype came up many times. The chain joins TRBV10-3 to TRBJ2-1; unclear D gene. The ends were cut back, 6 bases at V and 8 bases at J, with 20 bases in the middle. The CDR3 consists of 15 residues. Germline V gene data show CDR1 as ENHRY and CDR2 as SYGVKD. CDR3 nucleotides: TGTGCCATCAGGGCACCGGAGCTCTCGCCCCATGAGCAGTTCTTC. This sequence encodes CAIRAPELSPHEQFF.

This clonotype showed up many times. The chain joins TRBV4-2 to TRBJ2-7; TRBD2 matches at 9 bases. The CDR3 is 15 residues long. Trimming took 4 bases from V and 2 from J; bases not matched to a gene: 6. Germline V lookup: CDR1 LGHNA, CDR2 YNFKEQ. The CDR3 coding sequence is TGTGCCAGCAGCCGAGAGGCTAGCGGGACCTACGAGCAGTACTTC. Protein: CASSREASGTYEQYF.

This clonotype has at least ten counts. The chain combines TRBV6-1 with TRBJ2-5; D unresolved. Germline V gene data show CDR1 as MNHNS and CDR2 as SASEGT. The CDR3 loop spans 13 amino acids. V lost 3 bases to trimming and J lost 2 bases, with 7 bases between them. CDR3 nucleotides: TGTGCCAGCAGTGACATGACACAAGAGACCCAGTACTTC. Translating gives CASSDMTQETQYF.

This clonotype was seen many times. The V and J genes are TRBV7-2 and TRBJ2-1; no clear D. Between the trimmed V and J ends, which lost 5 bases and 2 bases, there was a span of 13 bases. Germline V gives CDR1 SGHTA, CDR2 FQGNSA. The CDR3 is made up of 15 amino acids. The CDR3 region is CASSPQEEAYNEQFF. Written as DNA, the CDR3 is TGTGCCAGCAGCCCCCAAGAGGAAGCCTACAATGAGCAGTTCTTC.

This clonotype was seen at least ten times. The chain combines TRBV4-1 with TRBJ1-2, with 8 nucleotides matching TRBD1. Germline V gene lookup returns CDR1 MGHRA and CDR2 YSYEKL. This CDR3 has 15 amino acids. V trimming: 6 bases; J trimming: 4 bases; junction bases outside the gene matches: 10. The CDR3 loop is CASRSLGQGVYGYTF. The DNA of the CDR3 is TGCGCCAGCAGATCGCTAGGACAGGGCGTCTATGGCTACACCTTC.

This clonotype was counted at least ten times. The chain uses TRBV20-1 and TRBJ2-5, with 11 nucleotides matching TRBD2. CDR1 and CDR2 (germline): DFQATT, SNEGSKA (reference sequence). This CDR3 spans 16 amino acids. The V gene end was trimmed by 4 bases and the J gene end by 5 bases; junction bases not matched to a gene: 12. The CDR3 loop reads CSATGTSGRGAETQYF. For the CDR3, the DNA is TGCAGTGCTACCGGGACTAGCGGAAGGGGGGCGGAGACCCAGTACTTC.

This clonotype was counted ten times or more. The chain uses TRBV7-2 and TRBJ2-5, with a weak D call TRBD2 (5 bases). Trimming stripped 5 bases from V and 1 base from J, with 8 bases between. The CDR3 has 13 residues. Germline V lookup: CDR1 SGHTA, CDR2 FQGNSA. CDR3 DNA sequence: TGTGCCAGCAGCCGGACTCGCCAAGAGACCCAGTACTTC. Amino acid sequence: CASSRTRQETQYF.

At least ten counts were recorded for this clonotype. The chain joins TRBV7-3 to TRBJ2-1; 10 nucleotides align to TRBD2. In germline, CDR1 is SGHTA, CDR2 FQGTGA. With 5 bases clipped from V and 8 bases from J, the junction kept 9 bases outside the gene matches. The CDR3 loop spans 15 amino acids. The CDR3 nucleotides read TGTGCCAGCAGCAAAGCGGGAGGGCCTTTCGATGAGCAGTTCTTC. Protein sequence: CASSKAGGPFDEQFF.

This clonotype was seen at least ten times. This rearrangement joins TRBV2 to TRBJ2-2; D unresolved. The germline gives CDR1 SNHLY, CDR2 FYNNEI. V was shortened by 6 bases and J by 7 bases, with 6 bases between the two germline ends. The CDR3 spans 11 residues. CDR3 residues: CASRGGGELFF. CDR3 nucleotides: TGTGCCAGCAGGGGCGGCGGGGAGCTGTTTTTT. The whole variable domain, remainder taken from reference TRBV2 and TRBJ2-2, is EPEVTQTPSHQVTQMGQEVILRCVPISNHLYFYWYRQILGQKVEFLVSFYNNEISEKSEIFDDQFSVERPDGSNFTLKIRSTKLEDSAMYFCASRGGGELFFGEGSRLTVL.

The V call is TRBV29-1, the J call TRBJ2-1; D assignment may be TRBD1 or TRBD2 (5 bases each). V gave up 7 bases and J gave up 10 bases, with 26 bases separating them. The germline gives CDR1 SQVTM, CDR2 ANQGSEA. This CDR3 is 15 amino acids long. CDR3 nucleotides: TGCAGCGCCCGGGACGGGGTTGTTAGTTCGAAAGAGCAGTTCTTC. Translated: CSARDGVVSSKEQFF.

This clonotype showed up many times. The V and J genes are TRBV3-1 and TRBJ2-3, with D tentatively TRBD1 or TRBD2 (5 bases each). Trimming took 0 bases from V and 4 from J, leaving 11 bases between them. This CDR3 region has 15 residues. Germline CDR1 is LGHDT and CDR2 is YNNKEL (reference sequence). The CDR3 DNA reads as TGTGCCAGCAGCCAAGAACCGGGACGGCCAGATACGCAGTATTTT. Its protein is CASSQEPGRPDTQYF.

This clonotype was seen more than once but under ten times. This may be a read error: a much more frequent sequence differs by one nucleotide. The CDR3 does not end in the conserved phenylalanine or tryptophan, so this is likely a read error. The CDR3 is CASSYSARGLTEAFS. DNA for the CDR3: TGTGCCAGCAGTTACTCGGCCAGGGGGCTTACTGAAGCTTTCTCT. The chain employs TRBV6-6 and TRBJ1-1, with 8 bases that match TRBD1. This CDR3 is built from 15 residues. CDR1 and CDR2 (germline): MNHNY, SVGAGI (reference sequence). Trimming at V came to 0 bases and at J to 5 bases, leaving 5 bases not matched to a gene.

The CDR3 DNA is TGTGCCAGCAGCGCAGGGATTCGACCAGATGGCTACACCTTC. Translating gives CASSAGIRPDGYTF. The rearrangement uses TRBV9 and TRBJ1-2; D possibly corresponds to TRBD1 (5 bases). CDR3 size: 14 residues. Trimming left V 3 bases short and J 6 bases short, with 15 bases between. Germline V gives CDR1 SGDLS, CDR2 YYNGEE.

This clonotype has ten or more counts. The rearrangement joins TRBV4-2 to TRBJ2-5; 8 nucleotides agree with TRBD2. V trimming: 5 bases; J trimming: 5 bases; junction bases outside the gene matches: 10. Germline V lookup: CDR1 LGHNA, CDR2 YNFKEQ. The CDR3 consists of 15 residues. The CDR3 protein is CASSLGRLARETQYF. The CDR3 region has the DNA TGTGCCAGCAGCTTAGGCCGACTAGCGAGGGAGACCCAGTACTTC.